These 7 T cell receptor beta chains came from one sample sequenced in a study of T cells after posttransplantation cyclophosphamide. A marrow graft followed busulfan-fludarabine conditioning, with cyclophosphamide on days +3 and +4. TCRdb's table, derived via immunoSEQ multiplex PCR, lists solely in-frame clones and lacks some. The sample lists tens of thousands of clones; about 90% were seen once. This material consisted of PBMCs, taken 60 to 65 days after allogeneic stem cell transplant with posttransplant cyclophosphamide. Every receptor here comes from a male patient aged 55 to 70 who received an allogeneic stem cell transplant from a related donor and was CMV-positive. Some T cells may be provided by the graft donor.

The V and J genes are TRBV18 and TRBJ1-4, with D tentatively TRBD1 (6 bases). The length of the CDR3 is 15 residues. Trimming stripped 4 bases from V and 0 bases from J, with 9 bases between. CDR1 is KGHSH, CDR2 LQKENI, per germline. CDR3 in DNA: TGTGCCAGCTCACGTGGACAGCCAACTAATGAAAAACTGTTTTTT. This codes for CASSRGQPTNEKLFF.

This chain uses TRBV5-1 with TRBJ2-6, with a possible D match to TRBD2 (5 bases). The V gene lost 3 bases and the J gene lost 2 bases, with 9 bases spanning the gap. There are 15 residues in the CDR3. Germline V gene lookup returns CDR1 SGHRS and CDR2 YFSETQ. For the CDR3, the DNA is TGCGCCAGCAGCTGGGGAGAAACTGGGGCCAACGTCCTGACTTTC. Encoded protein: CASSWGETGANVLTF.

This clone was seen only once. The chain combines TRBV7-9 with TRBJ2-7; D is ambiguous. V shed 5 bases and J shed 0 bases, with 11 bases lying between them. Germline CDR1 SEHNR, CDR2 FQNEAQ (reference sequence). There are 14 residues in the CDR3. CDR3 sequence: CASSARSVSYEQYV. The CDR3 bases are TGTGCCAGCAGCGCCAGGTCAGTCTCCTACGAGCAGTACGTC.

The V and J genes are TRBV6-5 and TRBJ1-1; D perhaps matches TRBD1 (5 bases). This CDR3 spans 13 amino acids. Trimming stripped 6 bases from V and 1 base from J, with 9 bases between. Germline assignment: CDR1 MNHEY and CDR2 SVGAGI. The CDR3 protein is CASSLRENTEAFF. Written as DNA, the CDR3 is TGTGCCAGCAGCCTCAGGGAGAACACTGAAGCTTTCTTT.

The CDR3 sequence: CSVEDPPRDYEQYF. CDR3 sequence (DNA): TGCAGCGTTGAAGATCCCCCCAGGGACTACGAGCAGTACTTC. The chain carries TRBV29-1 and TRBJ2-7; D is possibly TRBD1 (5 bases). In germline, CDR1 is SQVTM, CDR2 ANQGSEA. The CDR3 spans 14 residues. V dropped 0 bases and J dropped 3 bases, with 12 bases sitting between them.

The sample holds one count of this clone. The chain is built from TRBV4-2 and TRBJ1-1, with 9 bases identical to TRBD1. V was pared by 1 base and J by 4 bases, with 7 bases of the junction left unmatched. Per germline, CDR1 LGHNA and CDR2 YNFKEQ. The CDR3 has 16 amino acids. CDR3 DNA: TGTGCCAGCAGCCAAGTACAGGGGGCCCTGAGCACTGAAGCTTTCTTT. Translation gives CASSQVQGALSTEAFF.

The chain uses TRBV10-1 and TRBJ2-3; tentatively, D is TRBD1 (6 bases). The V gene lost 6 bases and the J gene lost 3 bases, with 13 bases spanning the gap. This CDR3 is built from 14 residues. Germline assignment: CDR1 WNHNN and CDR2 SYGVQD (reference sequence). In DNA, the CDR3 is TGCGCCAGCAGCCCCGACAGGATGACAGATACGCAGTATTTT. Translating gives CASSPDRMTDTQYF.